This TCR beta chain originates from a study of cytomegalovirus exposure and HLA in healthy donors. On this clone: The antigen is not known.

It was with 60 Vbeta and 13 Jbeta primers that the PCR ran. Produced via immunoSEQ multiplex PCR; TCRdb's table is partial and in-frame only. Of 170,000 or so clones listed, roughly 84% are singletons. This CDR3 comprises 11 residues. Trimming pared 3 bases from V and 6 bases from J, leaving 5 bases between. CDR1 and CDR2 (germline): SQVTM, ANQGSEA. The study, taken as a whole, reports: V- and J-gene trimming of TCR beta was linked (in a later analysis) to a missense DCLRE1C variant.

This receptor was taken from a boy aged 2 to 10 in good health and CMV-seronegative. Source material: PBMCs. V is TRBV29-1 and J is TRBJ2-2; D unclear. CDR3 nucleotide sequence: TGCAGCGTTGACCGGTCCGGGGAGCTGTTTTTT. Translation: CSVDRSGELFF.